A selection of T cell receptor beta chains follows, all from one sample in a study of beta chain features in type 1 diabetes. Generated by immunoSEQ multiplex PCR, the TCRdb table keeps only in-frame clones and is missing some. There are around 500,000 clones in the sample; approximately 10% occur only once, and around 0.05% lies in the top ten. Sequenced input: naive CD4+ T cells from blood. The receptors come from a young woman in good health. The CDR3 runs from the conserved cysteine through the conserved F or W. The D gene is left open where the match is weak. Size is stated for part of the rows, as once, few or many counts, or as a class when the clone is expanded.

D gene	V gene	J gene	clone size	CDR3 length	CDR3 protein	CDR3 DNA
-	TRBV2	TRBJ2-4	-	14	CASRPGIAKNIQYF	TGTGCCAGCAGGCCCGGGATAGCCAAAAACATTCAGTACTTC
-	TRBV6-5	TRBJ2-5	few	12	CASSYRRETQYF	TGTGCCAGCAGTTATCGCAGGGAGACCCAGTACTTC
TRBD1	TRBV7-7	TRBJ2-1	few	18	CASSYSLIGTGVMDEQFF	TGTGCTAGCAGCTACTCTCTTATCGGGACAGGGGTGATGGATGAGCAGTTCTTC
-	TRBV9	TRBJ2-5	few	13	CASSVGAQETQYF	TGTGCCAGCAGCGTAGGGGCGCAAGAGACCCAGTACTTC
TRBD1	TRBV14	TRBJ1-2	-	15	CASSQARDRVVGYTF	TGTGCCAGCAGCCAAGCCCGGGACAGGGTTGTTGGCTACACCTTC
-	TRBV5-6	TRBJ2-3	-	16	CASSLMGGIVTDTQYF	TGTGCCAGCAGCTTGATGGGGGGCATAGTAACAGATACGCAGTATTTT
-	TRBV7-9	TRBJ1-1	few	14	CASTPSGVNTEAFF	TGTGCCAGCACCCCCTCGGGGGTGAACACTGAAGCTTTCTTT
-	TRBV11-2	TRBJ2-6	-	15	CASSKDPAGANVLTF	TGTGCCAGCAGCAAGGACCCCGCTGGGGCCAACGTCCTGACTTTC
TRBD1	TRBV5-6	TRBJ2-5	few	15	CASSPAGGLQETQYF	TGTGCCAGCAGCCCTGCAGGGGGCCTCCAAGAGACCCAGTACTTC
-	TRBV23-1	TRBJ1-6	few	9	CASRLPLHF	TGCGCCAGTAGACTACCCCTCCACTTT
-	TRBV14	TRBJ1-2	few	11	CASSQGYGYTF	TGTGCCAGCAGCCAGGGATATGGCTACACCTTC
TRBD1	TRBV6-6	TRBJ1-2	few	12	CASTGQTMGYTF	TGTGCCAGCACGGGACAGACTATGGGCTACACCTTC
-	TRBV7-2	TRBJ2-4	-	14	CASSPRVAKNIQYF	TGTGCCAGCAGCCCCAGGGTAGCCAAAAACATTCAGTACTTC
-	TRBV28	TRBJ1-2	few	11	CASSNLTVYTF	TGTGCCAGCAGCAACTTGACAGTCTACACCTTC
TRBD1	TRBV11-2	TRBJ2-6	few	14	CASSPPDRVYVLTF	TGTGCCAGCAGCCCACCGGACAGGGTATACGTCCTGACTTTC
TRBD1	TRBV30	TRBJ1-2	few	15	CAWSKDRRANYGYTF	TGTGCCTGGAGTAAGGACAGGCGAGCTAACTATGGCTACACCTTC
-	TRBV9	TRBJ2-5	-	14	CASTATAGKETQYF	TGTGCCAGCACCGCGACTGCAGGGAAGGAGACCCAGTACTTC
TRBD1	TRBV7-2	TRBJ2-3	-	14	CASSPDRGRDTQYF	TGTGCCAGCAGCCCCGACAGGGGGCGTGATACGCAGTATTTT
-	TRBV6-5	TRBJ1-2	-	14	CASSFNREIYGYTF	TGTGCCAGCAGTTTTAACAGGGAGATCTATGGCTACACCTTC
-	TRBV9	TRBJ2-3	-	14	CASSVDGGTDTQYF	TGTGCCAGCAGCGTAGACGGCGGCACAGATACGCAGTATTTT
TRBD1	TRBV7-9	TRBJ1-2	few	13	CASSGTGAYGYTF	TGTGCCAGCAGCGGGACAGGGGCCTATGGCTACACCTTC
TRBD1	TRBV4-1	TRBJ1-1	-	13	CASRRTGDTEAFF	TGCGCCAGCAGAAGGACAGGGGACACTGAAGCTTTCTTT
-	TRBV5-4	TRBJ2-1	few	15	CASSSKIVANNEQFF	TGTGCCAGCAGCTCCAAAATCGTAGCGAACAATGAGCAGTTCTTC
-	TRBV15	TRBJ1-4	-	15	CATSRVPRTNEKLFF	TGTGCCACCAGCAGAGTCCCGAGAACTAATGAAAAACTGTTTTTT
TRBD1	TRBV10-3	TRBJ1-2	-	15	CAISEPGQGNYGYTF	TGTGCCATCAGTGAGCCTGGACAGGGGAACTATGGCTACACCTTC
TRBD1	TRBV2	TRBJ2-3	-	15	CASSEVRTGKNTQYF	TGTGCCAGCAGTGAAGTTCGGACAGGGAAAAATACGCAGTATTTT
TRBD2	TRBV7-2	TRBJ2-1	few	17	CASSLVLTSGSRDEQFF	TGTGCCAGCAGCTTAGTGCTGACTAGCGGGAGTCGAGATGAGCAGTTCTTC